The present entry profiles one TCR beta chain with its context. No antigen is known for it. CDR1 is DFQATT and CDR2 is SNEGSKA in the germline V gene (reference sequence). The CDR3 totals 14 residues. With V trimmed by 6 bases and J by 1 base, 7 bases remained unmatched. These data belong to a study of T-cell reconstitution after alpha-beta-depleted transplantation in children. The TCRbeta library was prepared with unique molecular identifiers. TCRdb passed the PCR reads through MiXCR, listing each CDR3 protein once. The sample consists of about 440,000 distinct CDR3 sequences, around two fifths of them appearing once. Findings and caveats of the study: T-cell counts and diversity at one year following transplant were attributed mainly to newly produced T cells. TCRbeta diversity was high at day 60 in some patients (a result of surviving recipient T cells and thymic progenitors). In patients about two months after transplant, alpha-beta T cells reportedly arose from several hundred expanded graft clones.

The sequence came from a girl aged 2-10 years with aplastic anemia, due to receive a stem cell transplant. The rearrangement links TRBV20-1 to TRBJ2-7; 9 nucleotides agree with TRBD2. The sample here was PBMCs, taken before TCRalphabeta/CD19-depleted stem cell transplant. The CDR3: CSARNSGGSYEQYF. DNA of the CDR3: TGCAGTGCCCGGAATAGCGGGGGTTCCTACGAGCAGTACTTC.